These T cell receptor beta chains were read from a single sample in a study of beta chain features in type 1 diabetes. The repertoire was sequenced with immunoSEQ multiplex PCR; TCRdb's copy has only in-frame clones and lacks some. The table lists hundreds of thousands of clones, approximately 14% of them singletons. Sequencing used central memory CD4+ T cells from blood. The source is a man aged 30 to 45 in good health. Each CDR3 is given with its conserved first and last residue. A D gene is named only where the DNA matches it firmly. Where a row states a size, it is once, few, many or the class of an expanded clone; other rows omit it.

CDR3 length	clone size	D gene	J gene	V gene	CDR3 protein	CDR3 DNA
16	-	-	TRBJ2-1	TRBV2	CASSGLALSSYNEQFF	TGTGCCAGCAGTGGGTTAGCGCTAAGCTCCTACAATGAGCAGTTCTTC
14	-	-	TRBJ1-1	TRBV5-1	CASSLAPGNTEAFF	TGCGCCAGCAGCTTGGCTCCAGGGAACACTGAAGCTTTCTTT
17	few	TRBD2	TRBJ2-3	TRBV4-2	CASSQERAGLVSDTQYF	TGTGCCAGCAGCCAAGAGCGGGCGGGACTAGTGTCGGATACGCAGTATTTT
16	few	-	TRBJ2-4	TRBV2	CASSEALGQAKNIQYF	TGTGCCAGCAGTGAAGCCCTGGGACAAGCCAAAAACATTCAGTACTTC
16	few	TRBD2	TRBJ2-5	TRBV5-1	CASSQGLQGRVETQYF	TGCGCCAGCAGCCAGGGACTACAAGGCCGGGTCGAGACCCAGTACTTC
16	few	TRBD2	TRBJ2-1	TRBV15	CATSRPWAGGPNEQFF	TGTGCCACCAGCAGGCCTTGGGCGGGGGGCCCGAATGAGCAGTTCTTC
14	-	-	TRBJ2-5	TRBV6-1	CASRMDSSQETQYF	TGTGCCAGCAGGATGGATTCTTCGCAAGAGACCCAGTACTTC
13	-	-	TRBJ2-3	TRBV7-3	CASSLTVIDTQYF	TGTGCCAGCAGCCTAACCGTTATAGATACGCAGTATTTT
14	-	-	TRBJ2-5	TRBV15	CATSLRLSQETQYF	TGTGCCACCAGCCTCAGACTGAGCCAAGAGACCCAGTACTTC
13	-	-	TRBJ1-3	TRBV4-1	CASSLDGRNTIYF	TGCGCCAGCAGCCTGGACGGCAGAAACACCATATATTTT
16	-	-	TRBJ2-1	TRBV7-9	CASSLERASSYNEQFF	TGTGCCAGCAGCTTAGAAAGGGCGAGCTCCTACAATGAGCAGTTCTTC
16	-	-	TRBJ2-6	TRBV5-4	CASSLVGTSGANVLTF	TGTGCCAGCAGCTTGGTGGGGACCTCTGGGGCCAACGTCCTGACTTTC
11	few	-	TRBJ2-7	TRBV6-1	CASKDDLGSYF	TGTGCCAGCAAAGACGACCTGGGGTCGTACTTC
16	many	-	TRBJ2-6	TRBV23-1	CASIPNLLSGANVLTF	TGCGCCAGCATCCCCAACTTACTCTCTGGGGCCAACGTCCTGACTTTC